The T cell receptor beta chain described here comes from a study of blood T cell repertoires in COVID-19. Germline CDR1 is MNHNY and CDR2 is SVGAGI (reference sequence). The CDR3 loop spans 20 amino acids. V shed 5 bases and J 7 bases; nucleotides not matched to a gene: 20. Clinical histories supplied by participants themselves formed the basis of cohort assignment. This table comes from immunoSEQ multiplex PCR, and its TCRdb copy is limited to in-frame clones, with some not included. The sample consists of roughly 190,000 clones, around 84% of them appearing once. The genes are TRBV6-6 and TRBJ2-2, with 12 bases that match TRBD2. This receptor was identified in a woman aged 30 to 39 who had been exposed to COVID-19. The specimen was PBMCs or T cells enriched from blood (not recorded which). The CDR3 reads CASSHTPYSTSGGGDGELFF. The DNA for the CDR3 is TGTGCCAGCAGTCATACTCCATACTCGACTAGCGGGGGCGGGGACGGGGAGCTGTTTTTT.